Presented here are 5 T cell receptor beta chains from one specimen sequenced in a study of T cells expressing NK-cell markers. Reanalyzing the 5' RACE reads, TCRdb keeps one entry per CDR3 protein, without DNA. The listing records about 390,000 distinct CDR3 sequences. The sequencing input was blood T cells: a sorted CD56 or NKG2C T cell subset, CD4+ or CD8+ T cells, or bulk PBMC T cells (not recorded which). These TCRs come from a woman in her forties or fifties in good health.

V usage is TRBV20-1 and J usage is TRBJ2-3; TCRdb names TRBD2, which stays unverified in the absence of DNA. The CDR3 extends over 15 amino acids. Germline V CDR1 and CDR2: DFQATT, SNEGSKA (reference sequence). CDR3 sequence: CSASSLLASSDTQYF.

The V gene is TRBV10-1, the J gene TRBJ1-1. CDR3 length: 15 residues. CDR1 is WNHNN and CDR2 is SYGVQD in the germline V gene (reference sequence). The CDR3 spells CASSQTKLRGTEAFF.

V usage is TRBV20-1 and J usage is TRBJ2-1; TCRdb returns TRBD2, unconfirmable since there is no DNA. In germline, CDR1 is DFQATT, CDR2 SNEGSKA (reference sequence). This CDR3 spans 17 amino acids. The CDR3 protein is CSARETSGVYPYNEQFF.

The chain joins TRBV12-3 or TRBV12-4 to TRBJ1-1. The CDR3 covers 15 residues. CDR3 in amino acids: CASRSMGDLNTEAFF.

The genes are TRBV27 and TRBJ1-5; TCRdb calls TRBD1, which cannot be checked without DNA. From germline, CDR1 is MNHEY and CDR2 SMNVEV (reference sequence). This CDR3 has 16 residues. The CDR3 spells CASSLWGQGPNQPQHF.